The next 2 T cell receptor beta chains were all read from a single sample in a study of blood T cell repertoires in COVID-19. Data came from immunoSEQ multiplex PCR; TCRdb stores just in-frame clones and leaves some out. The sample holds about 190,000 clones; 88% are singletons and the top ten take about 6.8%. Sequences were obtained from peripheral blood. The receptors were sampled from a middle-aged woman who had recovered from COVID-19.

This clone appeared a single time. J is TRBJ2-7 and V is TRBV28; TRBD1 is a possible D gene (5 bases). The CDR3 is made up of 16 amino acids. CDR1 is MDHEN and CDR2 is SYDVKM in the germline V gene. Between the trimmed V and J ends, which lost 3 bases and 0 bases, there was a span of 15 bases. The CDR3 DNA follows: TGTGCCAGCAGTTTGGGTTCAGGGATGGGCTCCTACGAGCAGTACTTC. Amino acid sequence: CASSLGSGMGSYEQYF.

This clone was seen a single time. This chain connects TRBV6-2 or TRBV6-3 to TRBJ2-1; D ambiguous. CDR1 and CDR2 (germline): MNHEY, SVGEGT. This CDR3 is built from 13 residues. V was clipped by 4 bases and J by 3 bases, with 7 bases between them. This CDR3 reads CASSWRSYNEQFF. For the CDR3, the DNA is TGTGCCAGCAGTTGGAGAAGCTACAATGAGCAGTTCTTC.